This T cell receptor beta chain was sequenced for a study of blood T cell repertoires in COVID-19. Study-wide background: COVID-19 samples, acute and convalescent, were from the United States, Italy and Spain. From T cells, B-cell-depleted T cells, or PBMCs came the material, which was cDNA or gDNA.

As originally analysed: Estimation of nucleated cell counts was performed using reference gene primer amplification. TCRdb's table, derived via immunoSEQ multiplex PCR, lists solely in-frame clones and lacks some. V, J and clone size are taken as reported in that table, and D and trimming were inferred from the DNA itself. The table lists about 50,000 clones, approximately 85% of them singletons. This clone was seen only a few times. This TCR was recovered from a human donor in a cohort sampled during active COVID-19. Sample: peripheral blood.

Here the CDR3 DNA reads TGTGCCAGCAGCCGTAACGAAGCGGGACGGACCTACAATGAGCAGTTCTTC. Translated: CASSRNEAGRTYNEQFF. The rearrangement links TRBV7-8 to TRBJ2-1, with TRBD2 matching over 7 bases. This CDR3 is 17 amino acids long. Germline V CDR1 and CDR2: SGHVS, FQNEAQ. After removal of 5 bases from V and 2 bases from J, the junction contained 12 bases not matched to a gene. Based on the CDR3 plus reference TRBV7-8 and TRBJ2-1, the full variable domain is GAGVSQSPRYKVAKRGQDVALRCDPISGHVSLFWYQQALGQGPEFLTYFQNEAQLDKSGLPSDRFFAERPEGSVSTLKIQRTQQEDSAVYLCASSRNEAGRTYNEQFFGPGTRLTVL.